This entry is about one T cell receptor beta chain. These data come from a study of blood T cell repertoires in COVID-19. Study background: The United States, Italy and Spain provided the acute and convalescent COVID-19 samples.

Participants reported their clinical history, and cohort assignment relied on those reports. Germline V gene lookup returns CDR1 LGHNA and CDR2 YSLEER. The V segment lost 1 base and the J segment 10 bases; nucleotides outside the gene matches: 18. The CDR3 totals 19 residues. In the study's own analysis: Amplification from reference gene primers served as the basis for estimated nucleated cell counts. This table comes from immunoSEQ multiplex PCR, and its TCRdb copy is limited to in-frame clones, with some not included. The V and J calls and clone size come from that table; D and trimming were worked out from the DNA. The sample carries about 330,000 clones, around 87% recorded once.

V usage is TRBV4-3 and J usage is TRBJ1-4; TRBD1 matches 10 bases. The receptor was isolated from a woman aged 25-40 years who had recovered from COVID-19. The material sequenced was PBMCs or T cells enriched from blood (not recorded which). The CDR3 protein is CASSQVVLTQGQGSGKLFF. DNA for the CDR3: TGCGCCAGCAGCCAAGTAGTGCTTACCCAGGGACAGGGGAGTGGAAAACTGTTTTTT.